The clone carrying this TCR beta chain was seen a few times. The CDR3 consists of 16 residues. V lost 2 bases, J lost 2 bases, and 6 bases stayed unmatched. Per the germline V gene, CDR1 is SEHNR and CDR2 is FQNEAQ (reference sequence). The record originates from a study of spatial heterogeneity in lung cancer. Study at large: More beta-chain than alpha-chain sequences were consistently detected.

A unique molecular identifier was attached to every TCR cDNA molecule. TCRdb passed the 5' RACE reads through MiXCR, listing each CDR3 protein once. The data contain about 23,000 distinct CDR3 sequences, around 5% of them singletons. Time point in this sample: sample taken at primary tumor resection. The donors were more than 70 patients with non-small cell lung cancer that was early-stage and untreated. Sequencing covered unsorted whole RNA taken from tumor, nontumor lung or frozen PBMC. The chain links TRBV7-9 to TRBJ2-5; the match to TRBD1 covers 9 bases. Specimen: PBMCs, collected at surgery. The sequence was obtained from a male donor with early-stage non-small cell lung cancer. The CDR3 reads CASSLSGTGFQETQYF. The CDR3 DNA sequence: TGTGCCAGCAGCTTATCCGGGACAGGGTTTCAAGAGACCCAGTACTTC.